The present T cell receptor (beta chain) was sequenced within a study of T cell repertoires in cytomegalovirus infection. Study-wide background: Carrying CMV and the relevant HLA type showed in public TCR beta signatures.

With regard to this clonotype: The antigen is not known.

This CDR3 is 15 amino acids long. V lost 5 bases and J lost 3, with 16 bases in between. Germline CDR1 SGHVS, CDR2 FQNEAQ. Whole-study results and caveats: HLA-C-restricted CMV clonotypes gave the most frequent clonotype in two of eight donors.

TCRdb re-called the reads through MiXCR, storing one row per CDR3 protein. The data show hundreds of thousands of distinct CDR3 sequences, with 24% seen just once and less than 10% held by the top ten. The sample was CD8+ T cells from PBMCs. The TCR sequence derives from a human donor in good health (CMV status not recorded). Some clones in this sample may be carry-over from other donors' samples. The chain combines TRBV7-8 with TRBJ2-5, with a possible D match to TRBD2 (7 bases). The CDR3 DNA reads TGTGCCAGCAGCCCCTGGACTAGGGGGAAAGAGACCCAGTACTTC. Translated: CASSPWTRGKETQYF.